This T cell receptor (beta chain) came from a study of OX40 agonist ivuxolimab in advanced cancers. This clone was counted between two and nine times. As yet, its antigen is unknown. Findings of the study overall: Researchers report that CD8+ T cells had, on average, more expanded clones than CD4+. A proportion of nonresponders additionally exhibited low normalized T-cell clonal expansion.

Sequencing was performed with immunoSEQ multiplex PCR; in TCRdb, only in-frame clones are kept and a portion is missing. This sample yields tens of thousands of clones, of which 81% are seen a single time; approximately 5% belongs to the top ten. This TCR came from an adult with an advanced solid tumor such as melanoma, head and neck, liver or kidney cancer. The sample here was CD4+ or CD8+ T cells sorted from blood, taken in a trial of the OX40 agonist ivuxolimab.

The CDR3 protein is CSVRGGTEAFF. CDR3 in DNA: TGCAGCGTCCGGGGCGGTACTGAAGCTTTCTTT. The V call is TRBV29-1, the J call TRBJ1-1; D perhaps matches TRBD1 (5 bases). Germline V gene data show CDR1 as SQVTM and CDR2 as ANQGSEA. V dropped 6 bases and J dropped 5 bases, with 10 bases sitting between them. The CDR3 sequence is 11 residues long.